This entry is about one TCR beta chain. This sample was included in a study of blood T cells in healthy people across ages. CDR3 length: 14 residues. V gave up 4 bases and J gave up 0 bases, with 10 bases separating them. Germline loops: CDR1 SQVTM, CDR2 ANQGSEA. A sample-barcoded 5' primer and a J-beta primer mix were used in a second PCR of roughly 6 to 11 cycles. Each cDNA molecule was tagged by a template-switch adaptor that had 12 random nucleotides. TCRdb ran MiXCR on the 5' RACE reads and lists one entry per CDR3 protein. The profile covers more than 900,000 distinct CDR3 sequences, with roughly 24% appearing a single time and about 0.69% taken by the ten largest. This same sample was also part of a study on T cells of mothers and their children.

Specimen: blood. The chain recombines TRBV29-1 with TRBJ2-1; D might be TRBD2 (6 bases). This receptor was identified in a girl aged 2 to 10 in good health. CDR3 bases: TGCAGCGTTGGACCCGGGAGCTCCTACAATGAGCAGTTCTTC. This translates into CSVGPGSSYNEQFF.